The subject of this entry is one T cell receptor (beta chain). Its antigen has not been determined. Within one base of it there is no much larger clone, and no base qualities were kept. The data were obtained in a study of T cell repertoires in cytomegalovirus infection (dated by TCRdb to about 2019). Regarding the complete study: Recently identified HLA-C-restricted CMV epitopes, whose presentation resists viral immunomodulation, were targeted by peptide stimulations together with well-studied HLA-B-restricted epitopes. Because public TCR beta signatures pointed to carriage of CMV infection together with the matching HLA type, the HLA type of each donor mattered for the analysis.

Beyond this particular receptor, the publication reports: In both this cohort and an independent roughly 330-donor cohort, the cumulative frequency of public TCR beta family members distinguished carriers of CMV infection plus the relevant HLA type. The ex vivo response was dominated by HLA-C-restricted CMV-specific TCR beta clonotypes, which also provided the single most frequent clonotype in two of eight donors.

Sample treatment or condition, as interpreted from the label and publication: in vitro stimulation with specific CMV peptide epitopes to enrich CMV-specific T cells. TCRdb lists the instrument as Illumina HiSeq 1500. The public sequencing data were trimmed at Q25 with fastp and processed into clonotypes with MiXCR by TCRdb, which kept only in-frame beta chains. Every CDR3 protein is listed once, alongside the most common genes and DNA of its rows. The sample table holds 750,000 to 950,000 distinct CDR3 sequences, of which 25% to 30% were seen once. Of the sample, around 13% is held by the ten largest clones. Trimming accounts for 9 bases at V and 5 bases at J, while the number of junction bases matched to no gene is 13. The germline V gene (reference sequence) specifies LNHNV as CDR1 and YYDKDF as CDR2. Including cysteine and phenylalanine, the CDR3 has 15 amino acids. Kept here is only the CDR3 DNA, which spans 45 bases and is read in frame from base 1.

The sequences come from cultured CD8+ T cells from PBMCs, collected from culture after CMV antigen stimulation. This clonotype was obtained from a human donor in good health (CMV status not recorded). Some clones in this sample may be carry-over from other donors' samples. The chain is encoded by TRBV15 joined to TRBJ2-5; TRBD1 fits 9 bases in the junction. The DNA is as follows: TGTGCCACTTGGACAGGGGCCCCACAGGGGGAGACCCAGTACTTC. It codes for CATWTGAPQGETQYF.